Each of the 30 T cell receptor beta chains below was sequenced from the same sample in a study of Ad26.COV2.S vaccination and SARS-CoV-2 variants (dated by TCRdb to the early 2020s). Libraries were made using the immunoSEQ multiplex PCR assay. Drawn from immuneACCESS, this table holds only the in-frame rearrangements with V and J called that TCRdb kept. Clones are partly lost; checked studies trace under half to an unresolved V gene and leave the rest unexplained. The table for this sample lists over 110,000 clones; roughly 90% of them were counted only once. Approximately 5% of the sample is held by the ten biggest clonotypes. The time point label of this sample denotes: individuals recovered from natural SARS-CoV-2 infection. The sequencing used peripheral blood, collected after recovery from COVID-19. The source of these receptors is a human donor who had recovered from COVID-19.

This chain joins TRBV27 and TRBJ1-1, with D possibly being TRBD1 (5 bases). Germline CDR1 reads MNHEY; CDR2 reads SMNVEV (reference sequence). The CDR3 extends over 14 amino acids. Between the trimmed V and J ends, which lost 6 bases and 7 bases, there was a span of 18 bases. CDR3 sequence reads: CASSHFNGAGEAFF. CDR3 bases: TGTGCCAGCAGCCACTTTAACGGGGCAGGTGAAGCTTTCTTT.

The V call is TRBV15, the J call TRBJ1-5; TRBD1 might be the D (5 bases). The CDR3 is 16 amino acids. The V and J ends lost 0 bases and 7 bases respectively, with 16 bases between them. Germline lookup yields CDR1 LNHNV and CDR2 YYDKDF (reference sequence). CDR3 loop: CATSRDLTAHGQPQHF. The CDR3, as DNA: TGTGCCACCAGCAGAGACCTGACAGCCCACGGGCAGCCCCAGCATTTT.

A word on this clone: At the DNA level, this CDR3 is encoded by other sequences in the same sample as well. The V gene is TRBV11-2, the J gene TRBJ2-7; D gene ambiguous. The germline CDR1 and CDR2 sequences are SGHAT and FQNNGV. The CDR3 is 11 amino acids. Trimming removed 0 bases from V and 3 bases from J, with 0 bases in between. The CDR3 DNA sequence: TGTGCCAGCAGCTTAGACTACGAGCAGTACTTC. Residues: CASSLDYEQYF.

The rearrangement joins TRBV30 to TRBJ2-5; either TRBD1 or TRBD2 may supply D (5 bases each). V dropped 1 base and J dropped 5 bases, with 17 bases sitting between them. CDR1 and CDR2 from the germline V gene are GTSNPN and SVGIG (reference sequence). This CDR3 has 15 residues. CDR3 loop: CAWSATGMPGETQYF. The CDR3 bases are TGTGCCTGGAGTGCAACCGGGATGCCAGGGGAGACCCAGTACTTC.

The chain is built from TRBV19 and TRBJ2-7; D unresolved. Germline V gives CDR1 LNHDA, CDR2 SQIVND (reference sequence). Between the trimmed V and J ends, which lost 5 bases and 6 bases, there was a span of 17 bases. This CDR3 is built from 14 residues. CDR3 nucleotide sequence: TGTGCCAGTAGTGCTGGTAGGGCCCCATCCGAGCAGTACTTC. Translated: CASSAGRAPSEQYF. The variable domain in full, completed from reference TRBV19 and TRBJ2-7, reads DGGITQSPKYLFRKEGQNVTLSCEQNLNHDAMYWYRQDPGQGLRLIYYSQIVNDFQKGDIAEGYSVSREKKESFPLTVTSAQKNPTAFYLCASSAGRAPSEQYFGPGTRLTVT.

This clone was detected only a few times. This chain uses TRBV7-9 with TRBJ1-3; possible D gene TRBD1, 5 bases. Germline CDR1 and CDR2: SEHNR and FQNEAQ (reference sequence). The CDR3 length is 16 residues. The V gene lost 5 bases and the J gene lost 4 bases, with 18 bases spanning the gap. CDR3 nucleotides: TGTGCCAGCAGCCTCCCGTCCGGGGGACCGGGAAACACCATATATTTT. Translation: CASSLPSGGPGNTIYF. Complete variable domain (other parts from reference TRBV7-9 and TRBJ1-3): DTGVSQNPRHKITKRGQNVTFRCDPISEHNRLYWYRQTLGQGPEFLTYFQNEAQLEKSRLLSDRFSAERPKGSFSTLEIQRTEQGDSAMYLCASSLPSGGPGNTIYFGEGSWLTVV.

This chain links TRBV5-4 with TRBJ2-5; D gene unclear. There are 15 residues in the CDR3. Germline CDR1 SGHNT, CDR2 YYREEE (reference sequence). With 1 base removed from V and 2 bases from J, the gap between germline ends came to 12 bases. CDR3 nucleotide sequence: TGTGCCAGCAGCTTGTCTAAGTCCAAACAAGAGACCCAGTACTTC. Protein product: CASSLSKSKQETQYF.

The rearrangement joins TRBV28 to TRBJ1-4, with 8 bases that match TRBD1. V lost 5 bases, J lost 3 bases, and 5 bases stayed unmatched. The CDR3 contains 15 residues. In germline, CDR1 is MDHEN, CDR2 SYDVKM. The chain's CDR3 is CASSQTGGANEKLFF. CDR3 DNA: TGTGCCAGCAGTCAAACAGGGGGGGCTAATGAAAAACTGTTTTTT.

The J gene is TRBJ2-4, the V gene TRBV12-3 or TRBV12-4; D may match TRBD1 or TRBD2 (5 bases each). V lost 1 base, J lost 7 bases, and 8 bases lay in between. The CDR3 is 13 residues long. CDR3 region: CASSLGRENIQYF. The DNA of the CDR3 is TGTGCCAGCAGTTTAGGCAGGGAGAACATTCAGTACTTC.

This clone was picked up one time. The chain joins TRBV5-4 to TRBJ2-3, with TRBD2 matching over 11 bases. The germline V gene has CDR1 SGHNT and CDR2 YYREEE (reference sequence). The CDR3 spans 15 residues. V trimming: 2 bases; J trimming: 10 bases; junction bases outside the gene matches: 9. The CDR3 is CASSFTGTSGEAQYF. CDR3 nucleotides: TGTGCCAGCAGCTTCACCGGGACTAGCGGTGAGGCGCAGTATTTT.

The chain combines TRBV28 with TRBJ1-2, with D possibly matching TRBD1 (5 bases). Germline V gene data show CDR1 as MDHEN and CDR2 as SYDVKM. This CDR3 has 14 residues. The germline V and J ends were trimmed by 4 bases and 2 bases, with 11 bases remaining between them. This CDR3 reads CASSSNEGNYGYTF. The CDR3 DNA reads TGTGCCAGCAGTTCTAACGAGGGGAACTATGGCTACACCTTC.

This chain connects TRBV28 to TRBJ1-1, with D possibly TRBD1 on 5 matching bases. V was trimmed by 7 bases and J by 11 bases, leaving 11 bases between them. The CDR3 contains 10 residues. The germline CDR1 and CDR2 sequences are MDHEN and SYDVKM. Written as DNA, the CDR3 is TGTGCCAGCAAGGGGAAAAGGGCTTTCTTT. It specifies CASKGKRAFF. Full variable domain (remainder filled in from reference TRBV28 and TRBJ1-1): DVKVTQSSRYLVKRTGEKVFLECVQDMDHENMFWYRQDPGLGLRLIYFSYDVKMKEKGDIPEGYSVSREKKERFSLILESASTNQTSMYLCASKGKRAFFGQGTRLTVV.

J is TRBJ2-2 and V is TRBV6-2 or TRBV6-3; D remains ambiguous. Germline V gene sequence: CDR1 MNHEY, CDR2 SVGEGT. The CDR3 has 16 amino acids. Deletions cut 6 bases from V and 2 bases from J, with 16 bases between. The chain's CDR3 is CASSARTALNTGELFF. CDR3 nucleotides: TGTGCCAGCAGCGCCCGGACGGCGCTAAACACCGGGGAGCTGTTTTTT.

This chain joins TRBV28 and TRBJ2-7, with 7 bases identical to TRBD1. V gave up 3 bases and J gave up 9 bases; unmatched junction bases: 5. The V gene's germline CDR1 is MDHEN and CDR2 SYDVKM. This CDR3 is 12 amino acids long. Here the CDR3 DNA reads TGTGCCAGCAGTTTGCGACAGGGCGGGCAGTACTTC. It translates to CASSLRQGGQYF.

CDR3 residues: CASSTYRDFSSYNEQFF. The CDR3 nucleotides read TGCGCCAGCAGCACGTACCGGGACTTCAGCTCCTACAATGAGCAGTTCTTC. The chain joins TRBV4-3 to TRBJ2-1; possibly TRBD2 for D (6 bases). This CDR3 spans 17 amino acids. The V gene's germline CDR1 is LGHNA and CDR2 YSLEER. V gave up 5 bases and J gave up 0 bases, with 17 bases separating them.

The rearrangement links TRBV18 to TRBJ2-2, with 7 bases lining up with TRBD2. Trimming at V came to 3 bases and at J to 5 bases, leaving 12 bases not matched to a gene. Germline V lookup: CDR1 KGHSH, CDR2 LQKENI. This CDR3 has 17 amino acids. In DNA, the CDR3 is TGTGCCAGCTCACCGACCCATCCAGGGAGGGGAACCGGGGAGCTGTTTTTT. This codes for CASSPTHPGRGTGELFF.

The chain combines TRBV10-2 with TRBJ2-3; 12 bases match TRBD2. The germline V gene has CDR1 WSHSY and CDR2 SAAADI. Trimming removed 6 bases from V and 5 bases from J; junction bases left unmatched: 6. The CDR3 length is 15 residues. The chain's CDR3 is CASRRLAGGQDTQYF. The CDR3 DNA is TGCGCCAGCAGGAGGCTAGCGGGGGGGCAAGATACGCAGTATTTT.

The V gene is TRBV29-1, the J gene TRBJ1-2; 8 bases are shared with TRBD1. With V trimmed by 4 bases and J by 5 bases, 6 bases remained unmatched. CDR1 and CDR2 (germline): SQVTM, ANQGSEA. The CDR3 contains 13 residues. CDR3 DNA sequence: TGCAGCGTTGCAGGGGGCAGGGGATATGGCTACACCTTC. It specifies CSVAGGRGYGYTF.

Comments on this clone: At one boundary the junction diverges from the germline segment, which might be a read error. The V and J genes are TRBV7-7 and TRBJ1-1; D is unresolved. CDR1 and CDR2 (germline): SSHAT, FNYEAQ (reference sequence). The CDR3 contains 13 residues. CDR3 loop: CASSWGEGTKAFF. The CDR3 DNA follows: TGTGCTAGCAGCTGGGGAGAGGGCACCAAAGCTTTCTTT.

This chain connects TRBV12-3 or TRBV12-4 to TRBJ1-5; D unclear. The CDR3 length is 13 residues. V was clipped by 7 bases and J by 7 bases, with 14 bases between them. The CDR3 DNA reads as TGTGCCAGCACCTTACACGACTACCAGCCCCAGCATTTT. It translates to CASTLHDYQPQHF.

This rearrangement joins TRBV6-5 to TRBJ1-4; D perhaps matches TRBD1 (5 bases). The V end lost 11 bases, the J end lost 8 bases, and 21 bases lay between the germline ends. Germline V lookup: CDR1 MNHEY, CDR2 SVGAGI. CDR3 length: 14 residues. CDR3 in amino acids: CAVGPRGLGEKLFF. CDR3 DNA sequence: TGTGCCGTGGGCCCTAGGGGTTTAGGGGAAAAACTGTTTTTT.

This clone was picked up one time. This chain joins TRBV28 and TRBJ1-2; TRBD1 matches 7 bases. The ends lost 6 bases at V and 8 bases at J; junction bases unmatched: 12. The germline CDR1 and CDR2 sequences are MDHEN and SYDVKM. The CDR3 runs 14 residues. The CDR3 DNA sequence: TGTGCCAGCAGGAACTCCCAAGGGGGCGGCGGCTACACCTTC. This codes for CASRNSQGGGGYTF.

The chain links TRBV28 to TRBJ2-1; D gene ambiguous. Germline V gene sequence: CDR1 MDHEN, CDR2 SYDVKM. This CDR3 has 12 amino acids. The V end was cut by 2 bases, the J end by 6 bases, with 5 bases between. CDR3 amino acids: CASSLGFNEQFF. In nucleotides, the CDR3 is TGTGCCAGCAGTTTAGGGTTCAATGAGCAGTTCTTC.

This clone was seen once. J is TRBJ2-2 and V is TRBV19; TRBD2 might be the D (6 bases). This CDR3 has 14 amino acids. CDR1 is LNHDA and CDR2 is SQIVND in the germline V gene (reference sequence). V was trimmed by 7 bases and J by 5 bases, leaving 14 bases between them. CDR3 nucleotides: TGTGCCAGTACCTCATGGGGGGTAACCGGGGAGCTGTTTTTT. This codes for CASTSWGVTGELFF.

The rearrangement links TRBV11-2 to TRBJ1-1, with D possibly matching TRBD1 (5 bases). Germline CDR1 SGHAT, CDR2 FQNNGV. V lost 5 bases and J 1 base, leaving 11 bases between the germline ends. This CDR3 contains 14 residues. This CDR3 reads CASSGRQRNTEAFF. CDR3 sequence (DNA): TGTGCCAGCAGCGGCCGACAGAGGAACACTGAAGCTTTCTTT.

The chain links TRBV6-1 to TRBJ1-2; 7 positions agree with TRBD1. V was pared by 0 bases and J by 0 bases, with 7 bases of the junction left unmatched. Germline lookup yields CDR1 MNHNS and CDR2 SASEGT. The CDR3 is 17 amino acids. The CDR3 DNA reads as TGTGCCAGCAGTGAAGCGCAAGGGGGCAGAGCTAACTATGGCTACACCTTC. Translation gives CASSEAQGGRANYGYTF.

The chain uses TRBV19 and TRBJ1-2, with D unresolved. The V end lost 6 bases, the J end lost 4 bases, and 15 bases lay between the germline ends. Germline assignment: CDR1 LNHDA and CDR2 SQIVND (reference sequence). The CDR3 spans 14 residues. CDR3 loop: CASRGSGNSYGYTF. The CDR3 DNA reads as TGTGCCAGTAGAGGGTCGGGGAACAGCTATGGCTACACCTTC.

J is TRBJ2-2 and V is TRBV5-6, with a weak D call TRBD2 (5 bases). The CDR3 is 16 amino acids. Germline CDR1 and CDR2: SGHDT and YYEEEE. V was cut by 4 bases and J by 3 bases, with 16 bases left in between. The CDR3 loop is CASSPPRAPDTGELFF. The CDR3 DNA reads as TGTGCCAGCAGCCCACCGAGGGCGCCTGACACCGGGGAGCTGTTTTTT.

This chain connects TRBV9 to TRBJ2-5; 7 bases map to TRBD2. The V and J ends lost 3 bases and 3 bases, in that order; junction bases with no gene match: 2. The CDR3 totals 13 residues. The germline CDR1 and CDR2 sequences are SGDLS and YYNGEE. In nucleotides, the CDR3 is TGTGCCAGCAGCGGGAGCGGGGAAGAGACCCAGTACTTC. Translated, it gives CASSGSGEETQYF.

V and J are TRBV7-2 and TRBJ1-4, with D maybe TRBD1 (5 bases). The V end lost 1 base, the J end lost 8 bases, and 23 bases lay between the germline ends. Per the germline V gene, CDR1 is SGHTA and CDR2 is FQGNSA. This CDR3 is 18 amino acids long. CDR3 sequence: CASSLGSGLRGLGEKLFF. The DNA of the CDR3 is TGTGCCAGCAGCTTAGGGTCGGGCCTGAGGGGATTAGGGGAAAAACTGTTTTTT.